This T cell receptor (beta chain) was obtained from a study of somatic mutations in cytotoxic T cells in rheumatoid arthritis (dated by TCRdb to 2017 to 2019). About the full investigation: Sorted V beta1+ cells also underwent TCRB sequencing, and some V beta antibody-stained T-cell populations were flow-sorted at nearly 100% purity on a FACSAria II or Sony SH800. The study asked whether expanded CD8+ T-cell clones in newly diagnosed, untreated rheumatoid arthritis carry somatic mutations, and used TCRB deep sequencing to characterize clonality. TCRB deep sequencing was performed for some 60 rheumatoid arthritis patients and approximately 18 healthy controls. Patient and control groups had essentially identical median ages. What the research found in general, with its limitations: In about an eighth of the roughly 60 patients the largest CD8+ clone exceeded 20% of CD8+ cells, and several identical CD8+ TCRB sequences were shared between blood and synovial fluid. In patients, CD8+ clonality rose with age (Spearman r ~ 0.46), which was not the case in healthy controls. The slight TRBV07 underrepresentation in patients was not adjusted for multiple comparisons. Viral specificity could not be ruled out by absence from virus-specific databases, and the antigen targets of the expanded CD8+ clones remained unknown. CD8+ T-cell clonality in rheumatoid arthritis patients was not significantly different from that in age-matched healthy controls.

CDR1 is given as SGHDN and CDR2 as FVKESK, both from the germline V gene. V has 4 bases trimmed and J has 6 bases trimmed; junction bases matching no gene number 4. The CDR3, from cysteine to phenylalanine, totals 14 residues. Kept here is only the CDR3 DNA, which spans 42 bases and is read in frame from base 1. Genomic DNA underwent TCRB CDR3 sequencing using the immunoSEQ assay. As for the original processing: Only productive TCRB rearrangements were included in the analyses. Defining a clone by its unique TCRB CDR3 sequence, the study calculated clonality as a productive clonality index derived from Shannon entropy. Repertoire overlap between two samples was calculated from the template counts of each clone relative to total templates per sample. A correlation with a Spearman r of 0.6 to 0.65 was found between V-gene usage by flow cytometry and V-gene usage by TCRB sequencing. TCRdb obtained this table from immuneACCESS and retained in-frame rearrangements with V and J assigned. These tables miss some clones; where compared with another copy, unresolved V genes account for less than half of the shortfall, and the remainder is unexplained. Clone size and the V and J calls come from that table; the DNA yielded D and trimming. The sample table contains more than 35,000 clones; only one count was recorded for less than 85% of them. The ten largest make up roughly 3.2% of the sample.

With a median age of approximately 61 years (range roughly 21-70) and around 50% female, the healthy controls consisted of about 21 blood donors whose buffy coats were used. Positive magnetic bead selection on an AutoMACS was used to isolate CD4+ and CD8+ cells, with flow cytometry used to check purity. Peripheral blood mononuclear cells were obtained using density gradient separation with Ficoll-Paque PLUS. DNA was extracted from CD4-enriched, CD8-enriched or PBMC samples with Nucleospin Tissue or Tissue XS kits and quantified with a Qubit 2.0 fluorometer. Remarks on this clone: Its antigen specificity is not known. No base quality values were provided; no much bigger clone lies one nucleotide off.

The sequence came from a man in his forties in good health. Input material: CD8+ T cells sorted from blood. The chain is encoded by TRBV14 joined to TRBJ2-7; 12 middle bases align to TRBD2. The nucleotide sequence reads TGTGCCAGCAGCCCACTAGCGGGAGGCGGCGAGCAGTACTTC. Its protein reads: CASSPLAGGGEQYF.